A selection of T cell receptor delta chains follows, all from one sample in a study of delta chains in infants with herpesvirus infections. TCRdb called clones anew from the RT-PCR reads with CATT. The sample holds about 2,600 delta-chain clones, 35% to 45% seen once. The sequencing used peripheral blood, collected at time point 4 of longitudinal follow-up. The receptor source for this set is a human donor who was a Ugandan infant, either HIV-exposed or HIV-unexposed (not recorded which). Both conserved end residues are part of each CDR3.

j_call | v_call | cdr3_aa
TRDJ3 | TRDV2 | CACDTGLGAIGSWDTRQMFF
TRDJ1 | TRAV36/DV7 | CAVDWPSFVLGGGYTDKLIF
TRDJ1 | TRAV29/DV5 | CAAIRDTRSPDKLIF
TRDJ1 | TRDV1 | CALGESRVLGGDKLIF
TRDJ2 | TRDV2 | CACDTVLGDRSGTAQLFF
TRDJ1 | TRAV29/DV5 | CAAGFLTLGGYGAPWNKLIF
TRDJ3 | TRDV2 | CACDTVRTGGYNEAWDTRQMFF
TRDJ1 | TRDV2 | CACDVLGDHTDKLIF
TRDJ3 | TRDV3 | CAFTLKMTFLQVWAFSWDTRQMFF
TRDJ3 | TRDV2 | CACDTGGYASWDTRQMFF
TRDJ1 | TRDV2 | CACDTWGRHDKLIF
TRDJ1 | TRDV1 | CALGDGLPSSWYWGIRTSVYTDKLIF
TRDJ1 | TRDV1 | CALGSFGNGGAPGDTDKLIF
TRDJ3 | TRDV2 | CACDTVLGDLSWDTRQMFF
TRDJ1 | TRDV1 | CALGSEAGKSWGIRYTDKLIF
TRDJ1 | TRDV1 | CALGEYVRGFLRFGDTTDKLIF
TRDJ1 | TRDV1 | CAFLPTRTGGKYTDKLIF
TRDJ1 | TRDV2 | CACDRLAGSTDKLIF
TRDJ1 | TRDV1 | CALGVLDPTGGYEGCTDKLIF
TRDJ3 | TRDV2 | CACDTGFTFGGLVGSSWDTRQMFF
TRDJ3 | TRDV2 | CACDTAGRSSWDTRQMFF
TRDJ1 | TRDV3 | CAFTVLPYRKAIDKLIF
TRDJ1 | TRAV23/DV6 | CAVVLRPRLVKWTDKLIF
TRDJ1 | TRDV1 | CALGELLLPSRILGDTRSYTDKLIF
TRDJ1 | TRAV38-2/DV8 | CAYRSAVLGDTWTDKLIF
TRDJ1 | TRDV2 | CACDILGDTSHSDKLIF
TRDJ2 | TRDV1 | CALGPNLRCGGWTLTAQLFF
TRDJ1 | TRDV1 | CALGGYGLGIHTDKLIF
TRDJ3 | TRDV2 | CACDTLGDTSWDTRQMFF
TRDJ1 | TRDV2 | CACDTLGGYTDKLIF
TRDJ1 | TRDV2 | CACDVVRAGGRTINLTDKLIF
TRDJ1 | TRDV2 | CACDAVLGGYVNTDKLIF